This T cell receptor (beta chain) came from a study of blood T cells in healthy people across ages. Study-wide results and caveats: Long-lived donors carried more naive CD4+ cells and greater diversity than aged donors.

V was pared by 5 bases and J by 9 bases, with 11 bases between. The length of the CDR3 is 12 residues. Germline CDR1 and CDR2: LNHNV and YYDKDF (reference sequence). With a J-beta primer mix and a sample-barcoded 5' primer, a second PCR ran about 6 to 11 cycles. Every cDNA was tagged by a template-switch adaptor with 12 random nucleotides. MiXCR was run by TCRdb on the 5' RACE reads, yielding one entry per CDR3 protein. The sample has about 780,000 distinct CDR3 sequences, around a quarter seen once. As for this clonotype: Antigen specificity is unknown.

These same records also appear under a second study, on T cells of mothers and their children. This second study notes: A few healthy Caucasian mothers gave samples, and so did their six children. Both sample barcodes and 2-4 random nucleotides came from the M1S primer of the second PCR.

Material: blood. The chain recombines TRBV15 with TRBJ1-5; D ambiguous. The TCR comes from a boy aged 10-17 years in good health. This CDR3 reads CATSGTLRPQHF. The CDR3 bases are TGTGCCACCAGCGGCACCCTGAGGCCCCAGCATTTT.